A single sample gave rise to the 7 T cell receptor beta chains below, sequenced in a study of cytomegalovirus exposure and HLA in healthy donors. The PCR made use of 60 Vbeta and 13 Jbeta primers. Sequencing was performed with immunoSEQ multiplex PCR; in TCRdb, only in-frame clones are kept and a portion is missing. The sample contains more than 250,000 clones, about 90% of which appear only once. The specimen sequenced was PBMCs. The source of these receptors is a woman aged 18-29 years in good health and CMV-seronegative.

This chain connects TRBV6-1 to TRBJ1-5, with D possibly matching TRBD1 (5 bases). The CDR3 length is 17 residues. Trimming stripped 2 bases from V and 5 bases from J, with 19 bases between. Germline CDR1 reads MNHNS; CDR2 reads SASEGT. The CDR3 is CASSENPIPGGDQPQHF. CDR3 sequence (DNA): TGTGCCAGCAGTGAAAATCCCATCCCGGGAGGGGATCAGCCCCAGCATTTT.

The chain combines TRBV9 with TRBJ2-5, with 13 bases matching TRBD2. V gave up 0 bases and J gave up 5 bases; unmatched junction bases: 7. The CDR3 covers 17 residues. Germline V CDR1 and CDR2: SGDLS, YYNGEE. The CDR3 protein is CASSVGTSGGAPETQYF. CDR3 nucleotide sequence: TGTGCCAGCAGCGTAGGCACTAGCGGGGGGGCCCCCGAGACCCAGTACTTC.

This clone has a single count. The rearrangement uses TRBV2 and TRBJ2-3, with D perhaps matching TRBD1 (6 bases). Germline V gives CDR1 SNHLY, CDR2 FYNNEI. V gave up 7 bases and J gave up 6 bases, with 11 bases separating them. This CDR3 is 12 amino acids long. CDR3 in amino acids: CASTYQGDTQYF. The DNA of the CDR3 is TGTGCCAGCACCTACCAGGGGGATACGCAGTATTTT. The entire variable domain, with the rest obtained from reference TRBV2 and TRBJ2-3, is as follows: EPEVTQTPSHQVTQMGQEVILRCVPISNHLYFYWYRQILGQKVEFLVSFYNNEISEKSEIFDDQFSVERPDGSNFTLKIRSTKLEDSAMYFCASTYQGDTQYFGPGTRLTVL.

DNA of the CDR3: TGTGCCAGCAGACCTGGGACTAGCGGGGAGTTCTTC. Amino acid sequence: CASRPGTSGEFF. This chain connects TRBV6-5 to TRBJ2-1; 13 nucleotides match TRBD2. This CDR3 spans 12 amino acids. J was trimmed by 14 bases and V by 6 bases; bases with no gene match: 4. CDR1 is MNHEY, CDR2 SVGAGI, per germline.

Here the CDR3 DNA reads TGTGCCAGCAGTCCAAGTGGCCCCCACAATGAGCAGTTCTTC. Its translation: CASSPSGPHNEQFF. The chain carries TRBV28 and TRBJ2-1; D remains ambiguous. This CDR3 region has 14 residues. Between the trimmed V and J ends, which lost 5 bases and 5 bases, there was a span of 13 bases. Per germline, CDR1 MDHEN and CDR2 SYDVKM.

Remarks on this clone: One junction end disagrees with the germline gene, perhaps due to a read error. Different DNA sequences within this sample yield the same CDR3. This chain uses TRBV5-6 with TRBJ1-6, with 7 bases that match TRBD1. This CDR3 region has 16 residues. The germline V gene has CDR1 SGHDT and CDR2 YYEEEE. The CDR3 bases are TGTGCCAGCAGCTTACAGGGGAGCTCCTATAATTCCCCCCTCCACTTT. Its translation is CASSLQGSSYNSPLHF.

CDR3 protein: CASSSGDDSWETQYF. The CDR3, as DNA: TGCGCCAGCAGCTCGGGGGACGATTCATGGGAGACCCAGTACTTC. The chain couples TRBV5-1 to TRBJ2-5; weak D call: TRBD2 (6 bases). Deletions cut 3 bases from V and 5 bases from J, with 17 bases between. CDR3 length: 15 residues. Per the germline V gene, CDR1 is SGHRS and CDR2 is YFSETQ.